This T cell receptor beta chain originates from a study of cytomegalovirus exposure and HLA in healthy donors. Study observations and caveats: Most likely, a cluster of highly shared sequence variants arose as a sequencing artifact. High specificity and sensitivity for cytomegalovirus status were reported for the classifier. A later analysis linked a missense DCLRE1C variant to TCR beta V- and J-gene trimming. DRB1 showed the most TCR associations and HLA-C the fewest in a later analysis, as rates varied by HLA locus.

Per germline, CDR1 SGHTA and CDR2 FQGNSA. After removal of 5 bases from V and 2 bases from J, the junction contained 6 bases not matched to a gene. There are 14 residues in the CDR3. PCR used 60 Vbeta primers and 13 Jbeta primers. The assay was immunoSEQ multiplex PCR, and TCRdb's table has in-frame clones only and misses some. Here the sample spans some 130,000 clones, around 73% being singletons. As concerns this clone: Its antigen remains unknown.

The receptor was isolated from a female donor in good health and CMV-seronegative. The chain has TRBV7-2 and TRBJ2-7; 7 bases line up with TRBD2. The sequencing input was PBMCs. CDR3 bases: TGTGCCAGCAGCATCCTACGGGGGGCCTACGAGCAGTACTTC. The encoded protein is CASSILRGAYEQYF.